These 13 T cell receptor beta chains originate from one sample sequenced in a study of beta chain features in type 1 diabetes. Expressed TCRB transcripts were sequenced because the isolated RNA had all been reverse transcribed beforehand. Sequencing used immunoSEQ multiplex PCR; TCRdb keeps in-frame clones, though not all of them. The data hold some 220,000 clones, with 11% observed a single time. The sample comprised central memory CD4+ T cells from blood. The receptors come from a man younger than 35 in good health.

This clone was seen a few times. The chain combines TRBV25-1 with TRBJ2-5; TRBD2 matches at 10 bases. The V segment lost 1 base and the J segment 4 bases; nucleotides outside the gene matches: 9. Germline lookup yields CDR1 MGHDK and CDR2 SYGVNS. This CDR3 comprises 17 residues. CDR3 nucleotides: TGTGCCAGCAGTGAATTGACTAGCGGGCACAACCGAGAGACCCAGTACTTC. This gives the protein CASSELTSGHNRETQYF.

The chain carries TRBV5-4 and TRBJ2-1, with TRBD2 matching over 9 bases. Germline V gene sequence: CDR1 SGHNT, CDR2 YYREEE (reference sequence). CDR3 length equals 15 residues. The V segment lost 4 bases and the J segment 4 bases; nucleotides outside the gene matches: 6. The chain's CDR3 is CASSPGLANYNEQFF. In DNA, the CDR3 is TGTGCCAGCAGCCCCGGACTAGCGAATTACAATGAGCAGTTCTTC.

The gene calls are TRBV18 and TRBJ2-5; 12 nucleotides align to TRBD2. The CDR3 is 15 amino acids. J gave up 4 bases and V 3 bases, and 3 bases lay outside the gene matches. Germline CDR1 and CDR2: KGHSH and LQKENI. Written as DNA, the CDR3 is TGTGCCAGCTCACCGCTAGCGGGAGGGAGAGAGACCCAGTACTTC. Translating it yields CASSPLAGGRETQYF.

CDR3 in DNA: TGCAGCGTTGAATCCGGGGGGTCTGAAGCTTTCTTT. Translated, it gives CSVESGGSEAFF. J is TRBJ1-1 and V is TRBV29-1; D may be TRBD1 (5 bases). V was trimmed by 2 bases and J by 6 bases, leaving 10 bases between them. Germline CDR1 reads SQVTM; CDR2 reads ANQGSEA. The CDR3 extends over 12 amino acids.

This clone was observed many times. The V gene is TRBV7-2, the J gene TRBJ2-6; 7 bases fit TRBD1. CDR1 is SGHTA, CDR2 FQGNSA, per germline. V lost 7 bases, J lost 0 bases, and 9 bases stayed unmatched. This CDR3 contains 17 residues. CDR3 region: CASTPTGYASGANVLTF. The CDR3 DNA is TGTGCCAGCACCCCGACAGGGTACGCCTCTGGGGCCAACGTCCTGACTTTC.

This chain connects TRBV6-5 to TRBJ2-7; D unresolved. This CDR3 contains 8 residues. V was pared by 9 bases and J by 7 bases, with 4 bases between. In germline, CDR1 is MNHEY, CDR2 SVGAGI. CDR3 coding DNA: TGTGCCAGGGATGAGCAGTACTTC. It encodes CARDEQYF.

Regarding this clone: This may be a read error, as it is one base from a much larger clone. Other DNA variants within this sample encode the same CDR3. The rearrangement uses TRBV18 and TRBJ2-3, with D perhaps matching TRBD2 (6 bases). This CDR3 contains 14 residues. V was cut by 3 bases and J by 2 bases, with 9 bases left in between. Germline V lookup: CDR1 KGHSH, CDR2 LQKENI. CDR3 residues: CASSPRESTDTQYF. The CDR3 DNA reads as TGTGCCAGCTCACCTCGGGAGTCCACAGATACGCAGTATTTT.

CDR3: CASSLEDRPTDTQYF. CDR3 nucleotide sequence: TGCGCCAGCAGCTTGGAGGACAGGCCTACAGATACGCAGTATTTT. The genes are TRBV5-1 and TRBJ2-3, with 7 bases that match TRBD1. CDR1 SGHRS and CDR2 YFSETQ come from the germline V gene. Trimming took 0 bases from V and 3 from J; bases not matched to a gene: 4. The CDR3 loop spans 15 amino acids.

The J gene is TRBJ2-5, the V gene TRBV5-1; TRBD1 is a possible D gene (6 bases). This CDR3 is built from 16 residues. Germline CDR1 is SGHRS and CDR2 is YFSETQ. V was pared by 0 bases and J by 1 base, with 13 bases between. The CDR3 coding sequence is TGCGCCAGCAGCTTGGGAGTGACAGGTATCCAAGAGACCCAGTACTTC. Translating it yields CASSLGVTGIQETQYF.

As to this clone: Germline is not matched at one junction end, which may reflect a read error. The chain links TRBV5-1 to TRBJ2-1; the D gene is possibly TRBD2 (6 bases). Germline V gives CDR1 SGHRS, CDR2 YFSETQ. This CDR3 is built from 13 residues. The DNA of the CDR3 is TGCGCCAGCAGCAAAGCGGACTACAAAGAGCAGTTCTTC. This codes for CASSKADYKEQFF.

This sequence joins TRBV4-1 and TRBJ2-1, with TRBD2 matching over 8 bases. The V gene end was trimmed by 1 base and the J gene end by 4 bases; junction bases not matched to a gene: 9. CDR3 size: 17 residues. Germline V CDR1 and CDR2: MGHRA, YSYEKL. The CDR3 spells CASSQAFRTSGYNEQFF. In DNA form, the CDR3 reads TGCGCCAGCAGCCAAGCGTTCCGAACTAGCGGTTACAATGAGCAGTTCTTC.

In its sample, this clone was seen once. J is TRBJ1-4 and V is TRBV30; D is undetermined. The CDR3 runs 15 residues. V lost 0 bases and J 2 bases, leaving 10 bases between the germline ends. CDR1 is GTSNPN, CDR2 SVGIG, per germline (reference sequence). The CDR3 nucleotides read TGTGCCTGGAGTGTTGGGAGGCCCACTAATGAAAAACTGTTTTTT. Its translation: CAWSVGRPTNEKLFF.

This clone was detected a few times. This chain connects TRBV19 to TRBJ2-7; D is unresolved. This CDR3 region has 13 residues. CDR1 is LNHDA, CDR2 SQIVND, per germline (reference sequence). V was trimmed by 2 bases and J by 2 bases, leaving 7 bases between them. CDR3 bases: TGTGCCAGTAGTATACCGAATACCTACGAGCAGTACTTC. It codes for CASSIPNTYEQYF.